The rows below give T cell receptor beta chains drawn from one sample of a study of blood T cell repertoires in COVID-19. Here immunoSEQ multiplex PCR was the method, and the copy in TCRdb shows in-frame clones only, minus some. The sample has more than 250,000 clones; 92% are singletons. Sample: PBMCs or T cells enriched from blood (not recorded which). Source of these receptors: a woman aged 25-40 years who had recovered from COVID-19. CDR3s include the opening cysteine and the closing phenylalanine or tryptophan.

CDR3 protein	V gene	J gene
CASSAGTFGYTF	TRBV9	TRBJ1-2
CASSLTGQGSYEQYF	TRBV5-1	TRBJ2-7
CASRAGTSGGAGETQYF	TRBV2	TRBJ2-5
CAIRAGQDYNSPLHF	TRBV10-3	TRBJ1-6
CASSQSRGGLGDTQYF	TRBV4-3	TRBJ2-3
CASSLTSGSTGELFF	TRBV28	TRBJ2-2
CASSLVVDRHYEQYF	TRBV18	TRBJ2-7
CAPINDRANSYEQYF	TRBV10-2	TRBJ2-7
CSVEQGWAGELFF	TRBV29-1	TRBJ2-2
CASSYNQIYSNQPQHF	TRBV6-2/TRBV6-3	TRBJ1-5
CASSLSGGVNTGELFF	TRBV27	TRBJ2-2
CASSLQGAAYDTQYF	TRBV7-3	TRBJ2-3
CASRSLGGTMNTEAFF	TRBV28	TRBJ1-1
CASSLSSGFSGNTIYF	TRBV6-5	TRBJ1-3
CATSENGQTYEQYF	TRBV24-1	TRBJ2-7
CASSLNWAGGQAGQETQYF	TRBV5-4	TRBJ2-5
CASSFQGAAYEQYF	TRBV7-2	TRBJ2-7
CASRYRDGYTF	TRBV27	TRBJ1-2
CASSTGGMYGYTF	TRBV28	TRBJ1-2
CASSQEGASGQPQHF	TRBV4-2	TRBJ1-5
CASSRDSRNSPLHF	TRBV7-2	TRBJ1-6
CASSQKKRDYNEQFF	TRBV7-9	TRBJ2-1
CASSRTGGPNTEAFF	TRBV5-6	TRBJ1-1
CASSLGASGRWMYF	TRBV13	TRBJ2-7
CASSLASQGQGAYEQYF	TRBV7-6	TRBJ2-7
CASSARVGGTGELFF	TRBV7-2	TRBJ2-2
CASSVQGYEQYF	TRBV9	TRBJ2-7
CASSLGYGTGVTEAFF	TRBV28	TRBJ1-1
CASDGGGTSGSPDTQYF	TRBV19	TRBJ2-3
CASSEGGGSYEQYF	TRBV6-1	TRBJ2-7
CASSPQDRGWVGGYTF	TRBV2	TRBJ1-2
CASRRPGQGSPNF	TRBV7-2	TRBJ1-2
CASSSDSLYGYTF	TRBV7-2	TRBJ1-2
CASSPRGGSSSYNEQFF	TRBV11-2	TRBJ2-1
CASSRQGSYGYTF	TRBV12-3/TRBV12-4	TRBJ1-2
CASTQGADGQNIQYF	TRBV7-6	TRBJ2-4
CASSLAGGAGELFF	TRBV28	TRBJ2-2
CASSPNRGGTEAFF	TRBV9	TRBJ1-1
CASSAYVTGFYGYTF	TRBV19	TRBJ1-2
CASSMAGLQETQYF	TRBV19	TRBJ2-5
CASSSLGGPSSEQFF	TRBV7-2	TRBJ2-1
CASSPRVAMNTEAFF	TRBV27	TRBJ1-1
CASSLGQVNTEAFF	TRBV7-2	TRBJ1-1
CASSRRQGAYEQYF	TRBV5-5	TRBJ2-7
CASVVAENEKLFF	TRBV2	TRBJ1-4
CASSLVGTSGTGELFF	TRBV11-3	TRBJ2-2
CASSFSGSSYEQYF	TRBV11-2	TRBJ2-7
CASSLDSSTDTQYF	TRBV7-3	TRBJ2-3
CASTRSSGNTIYF	TRBV12-3/TRBV12-4	TRBJ1-3
CASSLYSTGRETQYF	TRBV5-6	TRBJ2-5
CASRKGTGGHTEAFF	TRBV6-6	TRBJ1-1
CASSFGEEQPQHF	TRBV5-5	TRBJ1-5
CASSWSLGGGNTEAFF	TRBV5-1	TRBJ1-1
CASSPYTGELFF	TRBV7-8	TRBJ2-2